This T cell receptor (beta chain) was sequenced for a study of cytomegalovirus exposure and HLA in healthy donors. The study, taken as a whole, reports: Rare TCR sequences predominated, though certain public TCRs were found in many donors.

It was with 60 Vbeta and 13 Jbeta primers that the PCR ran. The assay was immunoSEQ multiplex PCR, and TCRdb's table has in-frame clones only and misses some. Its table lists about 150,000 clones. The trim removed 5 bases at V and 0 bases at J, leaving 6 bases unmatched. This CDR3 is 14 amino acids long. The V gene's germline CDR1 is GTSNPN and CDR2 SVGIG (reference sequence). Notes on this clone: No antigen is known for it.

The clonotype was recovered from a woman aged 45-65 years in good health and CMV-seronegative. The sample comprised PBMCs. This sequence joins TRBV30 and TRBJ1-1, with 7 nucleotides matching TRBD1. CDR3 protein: CAWGRGFMNTEAFF. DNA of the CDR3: TGTGCCTGGGGCAGGGGGTTCATGAACACTGAAGCTTTCTTT.